This passage covers 29 T cell receptor beta chains from one sample sequenced in a study of monozygotic twins with inflammatory bowel disease (dated by TCRdb to the late 2010s). Library preparation was by 5' RACE. For sequencing, an Illumina HiSeq 2500 was employed. The reads were reprocessed in TCRdb, with one entry per CDR3 protein sequence and no accompanying DNA. The sample table includes approximately 400,000 distinct CDR3 sequences. The ten largest clones capture more than 2% of the sample. The sample taken for sequencing was blood. The receptor set was obtained from a human donor with ulcerative colitis or Crohn's disease, or a healthy co-twin of an affected twin (not recorded which).

V and J are TRBV5-1 and TRBJ1-1; no DNA is available, so the TRBD1 call from TCRdb remains unchecked. Germline V gives CDR1 SGHRS, CDR2 YFSETQ. The CDR3 extends over 15 amino acids. CDR3 sequence: CASSLVPDKKYEAFF. The entire variable domain, with the rest obtained from reference TRBV5-1 and TRBJ1-1, is as follows: KAGVTQTPRYLIKTRGQQVTLSCSPISGHRSVSWYQQTPGQGLQFLFEYFSETQRNKGNFPGRFSGRQFSNSRSEMNVSTLELGDSALYLCASSLVPDKKYEAFFGQGTRLTVV.

The rearrangement joins TRBV20-1 to TRBJ2-2; the TCRdb D gene call, TRBD2, has no DNA to confirm it. This CDR3 comprises 12 residues. CDR1 and CDR2 from the germline V gene are DFQATT and SNEGSKA (reference sequence). The CDR3 sequence is CSARRRAGELFF.

The rearrangement joins TRBV7-9 to TRBJ2-5; checking the TCRdb D call of TRBD1 is not possible without DNA. Germline-derived CDR1 and CDR2 are SEHNR and FQNEAQ (reference sequence). The CDR3 is made up of 16 amino acids. The CDR3 is CASSLARGINQETQYF.

The chain uses TRBV3-1 and TRBJ2-3; without DNA, the TCRdb call of TRBD2 cannot be checked. CDR1 and CDR2 (germline): LGHDT, YNNKEL (reference sequence). The CDR3 spans 14 residues. CDR3 loop: CASSPRGGEGTQYF.

CDR3: CASSPQAMNRPGEQFF. The chain couples TRBV18 to TRBJ2-1; lacking DNA, the TRBD1 call made by TCRdb goes unchecked. CDR1 and CDR2 from the germline V gene are KGHSH and LQKENI. This CDR3 comprises 16 residues. Full variable domain (missing parts from reference TRBV18 and TRBJ2-1): NAGVMQNPRHLVRRRGQEARLRCSPMKGHSHVYWYRQLPEEGLKFMVYLQKENIIDESGMPKERFSAEFPKEGPSILRIQQVVRGDSAAYFCASSPQAMNRPGEQFFGPGTRLTVL.

The gene calls are TRBV18 and TRBJ1-1; TCRdb calls TRBD1, which cannot be checked without DNA. The CDR3 contains 15 residues. Germline V gene data show CDR1 as KGHSH and CDR2 as LQKENI. CDR3: CASSRTGEYVTEAFF.

The V call is TRBV5-1, the J call TRBJ2-6. Germline V gene lookup returns CDR1 SGHRS and CDR2 YFSETQ. This CDR3 spans 11 amino acids. This chain's CDR3 is CASSWGNVLTF.

This chain connects TRBV5-1 to TRBJ2-1; TCRdb's D call, TRBD2, is unchecked because there is no DNA. Germline V CDR1 and CDR2: SGHRS, YFSETQ. The CDR3 loop spans 15 amino acids. CDR3 in amino acids: CASSLESRGANEQFF.

The CDR3 protein is CASSLGTSGAWSYNEQFF. The chain couples TRBV14 to TRBJ2-1; TCRdb selects TRBD2, and the lack of DNA leaves this call unchecked. Looked up from germline, CDR1 is SGHDN and CDR2 is FVKESK. The CDR3 length is 18 residues.

The J gene is TRBJ2-5, the V gene TRBV7-6; absent DNA, TCRdb's TRBD2 call cannot be checked. From germline, CDR1 is SGHVS and CDR2 FNYEAQ. This CDR3 has 14 residues. This chain's CDR3 is CASSPLAGEETQYF.

The V and J genes are TRBV6-1 and TRBJ2-6. The germline CDR1 and CDR2 sequences are MNHNS and SASEGT. The CDR3 runs 14 residues. CDR3 sequence reads: CASKDLLGANVLTF.

V and J are TRBV29-1 and TRBJ2-2; the D call from TCRdb, TRBD1, cannot be confirmed without DNA. In germline, CDR1 is SQVTM, CDR2 ANQGSEA. The CDR3 is 17 residues long. CDR3 sequence reads: CSVEVRGQRPNTGELFF.

The chain uses TRBV5-5 and TRBJ2-5; as DNA is missing, the TRBD2 call by TCRdb cannot be tested. This CDR3 is 17 amino acids long. The germline V gene encodes CDR1 SGHKS and CDR2 YYEKEE (reference sequence). The CDR3 is CASSPQIRGGLGETQYF.

J is TRBJ1-5 and V is TRBV28. CDR3 length: 13 amino acids. The germline gives CDR1 MDHEN, CDR2 SYDVKM. CDR3 residues: CASSLRVHQPQHF.

The chain carries TRBV12-3 or TRBV12-4 and TRBJ2-3; TCRdb proposes TRBD1, but this gene call is untestable without DNA. The CDR3 totals 18 residues. CDR3 region: CASSASRAFRGGTDTQYF.

This CDR3 is CASSSLFRDRVQENIQYF. V usage is TRBV5-5 and J usage is TRBJ2-4; TCRdb calls TRBD1, which cannot be checked without DNA. This CDR3 has 18 amino acids. Germline CDR1 reads SGHKS; CDR2 reads YYEKEE (reference sequence).

The rearrangement uses TRBV27 and TRBJ2-7; lacking DNA, the TRBD1 call made by TCRdb goes unchecked. CDR1 is MNHEY and CDR2 is SMNVEV in the germline V gene (reference sequence). CDR3 length: 15 residues. CDR3 in amino acids: CATMSRDRSSYEQYF.

CDR3 loop: CASSRLGGSVKNEQFF. The chain joins TRBV11-2 to TRBJ2-1. Germline lookup yields CDR1 SGHAT and CDR2 FQNNGV. The CDR3 sequence is 16 residues long. Full variable domain (rest looked up from reference TRBV11-2 and TRBJ2-1): EAGVAQSPRYKIIEKRQSVAFWCNPISGHATLYWYQQILGQGPKLLIQFQNNGVVDDSQLPKDRFSAERLKGVDSTLKIQPAKLEDSAVYLCASSRLGGSVKNEQFFGPGTRLTVL.

This chain's CDR3 is CASSLAEAGAVTQYF. The chain combines TRBV5-1 with TRBJ2-5; TCRdb's assignment of TRBD1 cannot be checked, as there is no DNA. The CDR3 is made up of 15 amino acids. Per germline, CDR1 SGHRS and CDR2 YFSETQ.

This rearrangement joins TRBV4-3 to TRBJ1-2. The CDR3 sequence is 14 residues long. Germline CDR1 reads LGHNA; CDR2 reads YSLEER. CDR3 in amino acids: CASSQVGENYGYTF.

The chain employs TRBV6-1 and TRBJ1-1; the D gene TCRdb calls, TRBD1, cannot be checked with no DNA. Germline V gives CDR1 MNHNS, CDR2 SASEGT. The CDR3 totals 14 residues. The CDR3 loop is CASSDHQGLSVDFF.

The V call is TRBV5-1, the J call TRBJ2-1; TCRdb returns TRBD2, unconfirmable since there is no DNA. CDR3 length: 17 amino acids. CDR1 SGHRS and CDR2 YFSETQ come from the germline V gene. The chain's CDR3 is CASSLVPRREAHNEQFF.

The V and J genes are TRBV6-2 or TRBV6-3 and TRBJ2-7; checking the TCRdb D call of TRBD2 is not possible without DNA. There are 17 residues in the CDR3. The germline gives CDR1 MNHEY, CDR2 SVGEGT. CDR3 region: CASSYSGTSGRPGEQYF.

The chain has TRBV10-3 and TRBJ2-7; TCRdb lists TRBD2, though no DNA is available to test this call. Germline assignment: CDR1 ENHRY and CDR2 SYGVKD. CDR3 length: 13 residues. CDR3 sequence: CASAGTLNHEQYF.

The gene calls are TRBV18 and TRBJ1-2. Per the germline V gene, CDR1 is KGHSH and CDR2 is LQKENI. The CDR3 consists of 13 residues. CDR3 in amino acids: CASSPLYNYGYTF.

This chain uses TRBV27 with TRBJ2-1; lacking DNA, the TRBD2 call made by TCRdb goes unchecked. CDR1 is MNHEY, CDR2 SMNVEV, per germline (reference sequence). The CDR3 has 17 amino acids. CDR3 loop: CASSLMAGGSSYNEQFF.

This sequence joins TRBV6-1 and TRBJ1-6; TCRdb's D call of TRBD1 is untestable without DNA. Germline-derived CDR1 and CDR2 are MNHNS and SASEGT. This CDR3 has 19 residues. The CDR3 region is CASTARGSFTGSYNSPLHF.

The rearrangement links TRBV12-3 or TRBV12-4 to TRBJ2-2. The CDR3 has 13 residues. Here the CDR3 reads CASSLKKAGELFF.

This chain connects TRBV20-1 to TRBJ2-7; TCRdb's D gene call, TRBD1, goes unchecked for lack of DNA. The CDR3 contains 14 residues. CDR1 is DFQATT, CDR2 SNEGSKA, per germline (reference sequence). CDR3 protein: CSASGQGSPYEQYF.